This T cell receptor (beta chain) was identified in a study of T cells in Graves' hyperthyroidism and ophthalmopathy. Newly diagnosed patients aged 18 to 65 had hyperthyroidism of under 2 months' duration. Uncontrolled infection, other autoimmune disease, pregnancy and lactation each barred patients from inclusion. Study-level results: Also found in blood were most expanded thyroid clonotypes above 0.001.

This clonotype was seen ten or more times. Its antigen is currently unknown. TCR beta CDR3 regions were amplified from RNA transcripts. TCR CDR3 regions were first amplified by RT-PCR with HTBI primers. TCRdb independently ran MiXCR on the multiplex PCR reads; one entry per CDR3 protein. This table holds some 550,000 distinct CDR3 sequences, more than 20% found once. The origin of this receptor is a man aged 18 to 30 with Graves' hyperthyroidism. The material sequenced was blood.

The CDR3 reads CASSSGSNVLTF. The CDR3 DNA follows: TGTGCCAGCAGTTCAGGGTCCAACGTCCTGACTTTC. This chain connects TRBV12-3 or TRBV12-4 to TRBJ2-6; D possibly corresponds to TRBD1 (5 bases). V lost 4 bases to trimming and J lost 8 bases, with 6 bases between them. This CDR3 has 12 amino acids.